The clone carrying this T cell receptor (beta chain) showed up just once. This record comes from a study of siplizumab effects on memory and regulatory T cells. Around 94,000 TCR templates underwent assay in each sample. Sequencing was performed with immunoSEQ multiplex PCR; in TCRdb, only in-frame clones are kept and a portion is missing. Here the sample spans over 80,000 clones, about 95% being singletons. The CDR3 sequence is 14 residues long. CDR1 and CDR2 from the germline V gene are KGHSH and LQKENI. V shed 0 bases and J shed 7 bases, with 12 bases lying between them. The chain uses TRBV18 and TRBJ1-1; D unresolved. What was sequenced was non-Treg CD4+ T cells sorted from blood. The receptor comes from a human donor in good health. CDR3 loop: CASSPPGRHNEAFF. The CDR3 DNA follows: TGTGCCAGCTCACCACCGGGCCGCCACAATGAAGCTTTCTTT.